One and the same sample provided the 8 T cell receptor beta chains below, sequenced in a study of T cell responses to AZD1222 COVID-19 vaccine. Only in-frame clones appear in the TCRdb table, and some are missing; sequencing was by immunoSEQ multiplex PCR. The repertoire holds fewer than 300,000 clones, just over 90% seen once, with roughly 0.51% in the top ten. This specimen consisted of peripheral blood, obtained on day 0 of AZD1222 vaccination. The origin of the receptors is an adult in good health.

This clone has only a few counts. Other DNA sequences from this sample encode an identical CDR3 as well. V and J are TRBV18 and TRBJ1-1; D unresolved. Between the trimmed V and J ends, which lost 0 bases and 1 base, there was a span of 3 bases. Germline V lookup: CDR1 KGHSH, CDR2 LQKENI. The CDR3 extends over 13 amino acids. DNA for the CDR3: TGTGCCAGCTCACCACCTGGGAACACTGAAGCTTTCTTT. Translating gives CASSPPGNTEAFF.

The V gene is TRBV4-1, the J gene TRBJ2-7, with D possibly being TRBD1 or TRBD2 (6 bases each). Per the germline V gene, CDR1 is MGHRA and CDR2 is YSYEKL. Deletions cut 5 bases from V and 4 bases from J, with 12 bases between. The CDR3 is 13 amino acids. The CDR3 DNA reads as TGCGCCAGCAGCTCGGGGGCACTTTACGAGCAGTACTTC. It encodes CASSSGALYEQYF.

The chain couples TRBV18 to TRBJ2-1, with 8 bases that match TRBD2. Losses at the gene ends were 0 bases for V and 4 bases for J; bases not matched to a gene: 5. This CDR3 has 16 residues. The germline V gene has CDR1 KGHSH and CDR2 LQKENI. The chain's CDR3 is CASSPPRGASYNEQFF. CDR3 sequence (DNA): TGTGCCAGCTCACCACCGCGGGGGGCGTCTTACAATGAGCAGTTCTTC.

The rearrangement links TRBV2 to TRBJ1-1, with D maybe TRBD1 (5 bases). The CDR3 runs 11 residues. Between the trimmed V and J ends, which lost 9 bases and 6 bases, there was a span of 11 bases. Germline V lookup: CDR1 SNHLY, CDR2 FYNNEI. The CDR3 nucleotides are TGTGCCAGAGGGGTATTGGCTGAAGCTTTCTTT. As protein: CARGVLAEAFF.

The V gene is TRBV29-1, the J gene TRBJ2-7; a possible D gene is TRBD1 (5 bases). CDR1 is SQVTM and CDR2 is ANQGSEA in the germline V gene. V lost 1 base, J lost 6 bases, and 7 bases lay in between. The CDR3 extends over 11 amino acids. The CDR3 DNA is TGCAGCGTTGAAGCAGGGTTCGAGCAGTACTTC. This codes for CSVEAGFEQYF.

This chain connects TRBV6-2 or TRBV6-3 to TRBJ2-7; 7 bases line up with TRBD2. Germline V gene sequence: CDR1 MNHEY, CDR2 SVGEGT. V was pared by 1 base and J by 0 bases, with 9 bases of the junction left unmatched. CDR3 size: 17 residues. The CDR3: CASSYFALAESSYEQYF. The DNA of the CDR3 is TGTGCCAGCAGTTACTTTGCCCTAGCGGAGAGCTCCTACGAGCAGTACTTC.

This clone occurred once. The CDR3 protein is CASTERARQYF. The CDR3 nucleotides are TGTGCCAGCACCGAGAGGGCTCGGCAGTACTTC. This chain uses TRBV6-5 with TRBJ2-7; a possible D gene is TRBD2 (5 bases). This CDR3 comprises 11 residues. The germline CDR1 and CDR2 sequences are MNHEY and SVGAGI. V dropped 7 bases and J dropped 9 bases, with 13 bases sitting between them.

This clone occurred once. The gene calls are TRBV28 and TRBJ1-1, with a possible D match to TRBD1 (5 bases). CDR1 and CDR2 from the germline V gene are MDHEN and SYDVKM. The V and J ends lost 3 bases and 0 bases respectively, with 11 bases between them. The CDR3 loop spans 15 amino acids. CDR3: CASSLGVPMNTEAFF. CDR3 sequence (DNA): TGTGCCAGCAGTTTGGGGGTACCAATGAACACTGAAGCTTTCTTT.